Shown below are 14 T cell receptor beta chains from a single sample sequenced in a study of identifying expanded T cells in peripheral blood. Clones were read by immunoSEQ multiplex PCR, and TCRdb kept only the in-frame ones, dropping some. The repertoire includes some 96,000 clones, over 70% of them detected once, and less than 7% sits in the top ten. Sequencing was carried out using blood. These TCRs come from a person aged 18 to 70 in good health.

The V call is TRBV19, the J call TRBJ1-1; no reliable D call. From germline, CDR1 is LNHDA and CDR2 SQIVND (reference sequence). V was cut by 7 bases and J by 0 bases, with 15 bases left in between. This CDR3 is 15 amino acids long. This chain's CDR3 is CASKAAGEVNTEAFF. CDR3 sequence (DNA): TGTGCCAGTAAGGCCGCCGGGGAGGTGAACACTGAAGCTTTCTTT.

In this sample, this clone turned up once. V is TRBV7-2 and J is TRBJ1-1, with 7 bases lining up with TRBD1. Per germline, CDR1 SGHTA and CDR2 FQGNSA. V gave up 3 bases and J gave up 5 bases; unmatched junction bases: 6. The CDR3 is 14 residues long. The CDR3 DNA follows: TGTGCCAGCAGCTTCCGACAGGGCGGGACTGAAGCTTTCTTT. Amino acid sequence: CASSFRQGGTEAFF.

This sequence joins TRBV5-1 and TRBJ2-1; TRBD2 matches 12 bases. Germline CDR1 SGHRS, CDR2 YFSETQ. The ends lost 3 bases at V and 13 bases at J; junction bases unmatched: 8. The CDR3 contains 14 residues. The CDR3 DNA reads TGCGCCAGCAGCTCGAACTCGGGACTAGCGGGTCAGTTCTTC. It specifies CASSSNSGLAGQFF.

The chain joins TRBV11-3 to TRBJ2-2; D gene uncertain. The ends were cut back, 5 bases at V and 4 bases at J, with 14 bases in the middle. The length of the CDR3 is 15 residues. The germline CDR1 and CDR2 sequences are SGHNT and YENEEA. CDR3 amino acids: CASSQNGVVTGELFF. CDR3 bases: TGTGCCAGCAGCCAAAATGGGGTTGTCACCGGGGAGCTGTTTTTT.

The chain uses TRBV5-4 and TRBJ1-6, with TRBD1 as a possible D gene (5 bases). Trimming left V 3 bases short and J 4 bases short, with 11 bases between. From germline, CDR1 is SGHNT and CDR2 YYREEE (reference sequence). The CDR3 is 15 residues long. The CDR3 here is CASSSGGIYNSPLHF. The CDR3 DNA reads TGTGCCAGCAGCTCTGGGGGGATTTATAATTCACCCCTCCACTTT.

This rearrangement joins TRBV30 to TRBJ1-2, with 7 bases matching TRBD1. This CDR3 has 16 amino acids. The germline CDR1 and CDR2 sequences are GTSNPN and SVGIG (reference sequence). Trimming removed 1 base from V and 5 bases from J; junction bases left unmatched: 13. The DNA of the CDR3 is TGTGCCTGGAGTGGACCTCCGGGACAGTCTACTTATGGCTACACCTTC. It codes for CAWSGPPGQSTYGYTF.

The chain uses TRBV5-1 and TRBJ1-4, with TRBD1 matching over 11 bases. The germline V gene encodes CDR1 SGHRS and CDR2 YFSETQ. Trimming at V came to 5 bases and at J to 2 bases, leaving 8 bases not matched to a gene. There are 17 residues in the CDR3. The chain's CDR3 is CASRAGQGAFTNEKLFF. The CDR3 DNA sequence: TGCGCCAGCAGGGCTGGACAGGGGGCGTTTACTAATGAAAAACTGTTTTTT.

This chain links TRBV6-5 with TRBJ1-2; tentatively, D is TRBD1 (5 bases). V shed 5 bases and J shed 8 bases, with 18 bases lying between them. The CDR3 loop spans 14 amino acids. From germline, CDR1 is MNHEY and CDR2 SVGAGI. CDR3 nucleotide sequence: TGTGCCAGCAGTCCCGGGGGGGGGAGTAGCGGCTACACCTTC. Residues: CASSPGGGSSGYTF.

This clone is a singleton in its sample. The genes are TRBV10-3 and TRBJ1-1, with D maybe TRBD1 (6 bases). V dropped 7 bases and J dropped 1 base, with 13 bases sitting between them. The CDR3 contains 14 residues. The germline CDR1 and CDR2 sequences are ENHRY and SYGVKD. The CDR3 is CAITGGGGNTEAFF. CDR3 in DNA: TGTGCCATCACTGGAGGGGGAGGGAACACTGAAGCTTTCTTT.

The chain couples TRBV7-9 to TRBJ1-1; D is ambiguous. CDR3 length equals 13 residues. V gave up 6 bases and J gave up 1 base, with 9 bases separating them. Germline V gene sequence: CDR1 SEHNR, CDR2 FQNEAQ (reference sequence). This CDR3 is CASSPDGNTEAFF. The CDR3 DNA sequence: TGTGCCAGCAGTCCCGACGGGAACACTGAAGCTTTCTTT.

The chain couples TRBV2 to TRBJ1-1, with 8 bases matching TRBD1. The V and J ends lost 5 bases and 1 base, in that order; junction bases with no gene match: 12. The CDR3 is 17 amino acids. The V gene's germline CDR1 is SNHLY and CDR2 FYNNEI. The CDR3 coding sequence is TGTGCCAGCAGTAGAAATCATGGGACAGGCGGGAACACTGAAGCTTTCTTT. Protein product: CASSRNHGTGGNTEAFF.

V and J are TRBV28 and TRBJ1-2; 9 bases fit TRBD1. This CDR3 is 16 amino acids long. V trimming: 1 base; J trimming: 8 bases; junction bases outside the gene matches: 11. CDR1 MDHEN and CDR2 SYDVKM come from the germline V gene. Here the CDR3 reads CASSLYWGTGLRGYTF. DNA of the CDR3: TGTGCCAGCAGTTTATATTGGGGGACAGGGCTTAGAGGCTACACCTTC.

Concerning this clone: At one end the junction does not follow the germline gene, possibly because of a read error. The chain links TRBV7-2 to TRBJ2-7; D remains ambiguous. In germline, CDR1 is SGHTA, CDR2 FQGNSA. This CDR3 contains 11 residues. This CDR3 is CASSLEFEQCF. The CDR3 nucleotides read TGTGCCAGCAGCTTAGAATTCGAGCAGTGCTTC.

The rearrangement links TRBV19 to TRBJ1-5; 8 nucleotides match TRBD1. The J segment lost 3 bases and the V segment lost 8 bases, leaving 3 bases of the junction unmatched. CDR3 length: 13 residues. CDR1 and CDR2 from the germline V gene are LNHDA and SQIVND (reference sequence). The chain's CDR3 is CASEDRANQPQHF. In DNA form, the CDR3 reads TGTGCCAGTGAGGACAGGGCCAATCAGCCCCAGCATTTT.